Presented here are 27 T cell receptor beta chains from one specimen sequenced in a study of cytomegalovirus exposure and HLA in healthy donors. The PCR employed 60 Vbeta primers together with 13 Jbeta primers. Sequencing was performed with immunoSEQ multiplex PCR; in TCRdb, only in-frame clones are kept and a portion is missing. The data hold more than 150,000 clones, with 84% observed a single time. Sequencing was performed on PBMCs. These receptors all come from a girl aged 2 to 9 in good health and CMV-seropositive.

The chain couples TRBV7-3 to TRBJ2-1; 9 bases align to TRBD1. Germline values: CDR1 SGHTA, CDR2 FQGTGA. This CDR3 comprises 15 residues. The J segment lost 12 bases and the V segment lost 2 bases, leaving 11 bases of the junction unmatched. The CDR3 nucleotides read TGTGCCAGCAGCTTAGGGGGATCGGGACAGGGAGGGCAGTTCTTC. It codes for CASSLGGSGQGGQFF. Together with reference TRBV7-3 and TRBJ2-1, the CDR3 gives the full variable domain: GAGVSQTPSNKVTEKGKYVELRCDPISGHTALYWYRQSLGQGPEFLIYFQGTGAADDSGLPNDRFFAVRPEGSVSTLKIQRTERGDSAVYLCASSLGGSGQGGQFFGPGTRLTVL.

The CDR3 sequence: CASRTSGSSYNEQFF. As DNA, the CDR3 is TGTGCCAGCCGCACTAGCGGGAGCTCCTACAATGAGCAGTTCTTC. V is TRBV2 and J is TRBJ2-1; 11 positions match TRBD2. The CDR3 has 15 residues. Germline assignment: CDR1 SNHLY and CDR2 FYNNEI. The J segment lost 0 bases and the V segment lost 8 bases, leaving 3 bases of the junction unmatched.

The chain employs TRBV21-1 and TRBJ1-1; TRBD1 is taken as the D call from the table, unchecked against the DNA. TRBV21-1 is classified as a pseudogene. The CDR3 is 16 amino acids. The CDR3 sequence: CASSNDPRQENTEAFF. In DNA form, the CDR3 reads TGTGCCAGCAGTAACGATCCACGACAGGAGAACACTGAAGCTTTCTTT.

V and J are TRBV5-1 and TRBJ1-3, with D possibly TRBD1 on 6 matching bases. Per the germline V gene, CDR1 is SGHRS and CDR2 is YFSETQ. Between the trimmed V and J ends, which lost 4 bases and 7 bases, there was a span of 18 bases. The CDR3 has 15 amino acids. CDR3 region: CASSPLGGLGNTIYF. CDR3 bases: TGCGCCAGCAGCCCTCTGGGGGGGCTGGGGAACACCATATATTTT.

CDR3 nucleotide sequence: TGCAGCGCTCGCGGCGACCCGAACACCGGGGAGCTGTTTTTT. Translating it yields CSARGDPNTGELFF. The V call is TRBV29-1, the J call TRBJ2-2, with D unresolved. This CDR3 is 14 amino acids long. From germline, CDR1 is SQVTM and CDR2 ANQGSEA. Trimming pared 7 bases from V and 0 bases from J, leaving 12 bases between.

The CDR3, as DNA: TGTGCCAGCAGATCCCTAGCGGGCGGGCCGGGCGAGCAGTACTTC. This translates into CASRSLAGGPGEQYF. This rearrangement joins TRBV6-1 to TRBJ2-7, with 8 nucleotides matching TRBD2. Germline CDR1 MNHNS, CDR2 SASEGT. Germline trimming cut 6 bases from V and 6 bases from J; bases unmatched to any gene: 13. The CDR3 contains 15 residues.

The genes are TRBV30 and TRBJ1-3, with 8 bases lining up with TRBD1. CDR3 length: 12 residues. Losses at the gene ends were 8 bases for V and 7 bases for J; bases not matched to a gene: 7. Germline CDR1 and CDR2: GTSNPN and SVGIG (reference sequence). Written as DNA, the CDR3 is TGTGCCGGAGACAGGGGAAGGAACACCATATATTTT. It codes for CAGDRGRNTIYF.

The chain recombines TRBV9 with TRBJ1-2; no reliable D call. The length of the CDR3 is 15 residues. Germline CDR1 reads SGDLS; CDR2 reads YYNGEE. V lost 0 bases, J lost 4 bases, and 13 bases lay in between. CDR3 coding DNA: TGTGCCAGCAGCGTAGAGCCGGAGGGAGGCTATGGCTACACCTTC. Amino acids: CASSVEPEGGYGYTF.

Of note for this clone: The junction and the germline gene differ at one end; a read error may be behind it. DNA of the CDR3: TGTGCTAGCAGCTCAATCGGGGATGAAAAACTGTTTTTT. This codes for CASSSIGDEKLFF. This sequence joins TRBV7-7 and TRBJ1-4; the D is unclear. Germline values: CDR1 SSHAT, CDR2 FNYEAQ (reference sequence). CDR3 size: 13 residues.

V and J are TRBV12-5 and TRBJ1-3, with 11 bases aligning to TRBD1. The length of the CDR3 is 18 residues. Germline V lookup: CDR1 LGHNT, CDR2 FRNRAP. Losses at the gene ends were 1 base for V and 0 bases for J; bases not matched to a gene: 5. CDR3 loop: CASGLAGTGGFSGNTIYF. The CDR3 coding sequence is TGTGCTAGTGGTTTGGCCGGGACAGGGGGATTCTCTGGAAACACCATATATTTT.

CDR3 residues: CAVGGGLSGANVLTF. CDR3 in DNA: TGTGCCGTTGGCGGAGGTCTTTCCGGGGCCAACGTCCTGACTTTC. The chain employs TRBV6-5 and TRBJ2-6, with D perhaps TRBD2 (5 bases). Germline lookup yields CDR1 MNHEY and CDR2 SVGAGI. Trimming took off 11 bases at V and 4 bases at J, with 18 bases between the two ends. This CDR3 contains 15 residues.

The rearrangement links TRBV2 to TRBJ1-6; D ambiguous. Trimming removed 2 bases at V and 15 bases at J, with 11 bases between. Germline assignment: CDR1 SNHLY and CDR2 FYNNEI. CDR3 size: 12 residues. This chain's CDR3 is CASSESRVLLHF. As DNA, the CDR3 is TGTGCCAGCAGTGAATCACGGGTGCTCCTCCACTTT.

The chain is built from TRBV28 and TRBJ2-7; maybe TRBD2 (7 bases). CDR1 and CDR2 (germline): MDHEN, SYDVKM. The CDR3 consists of 17 residues. The V end lost 3 bases, the J end lost 0 bases, and 18 bases lay between the germline ends. In nucleotides, the CDR3 is TGTGCCAGCAGTTTGGGGGGGGCAGGGTTCCCCTCCTACGAGCAGTACTTC. Translating it yields CASSLGGAGFPSYEQYF.

The chain recombines TRBV7-6 with TRBJ2-6; tentative D call: TRBD2 (5 bases). The V end was cut by 3 bases, the J end by 4 bases, with 13 bases between. Germline values: CDR1 SGHVS, CDR2 FNYEAQ. There are 16 residues in the CDR3. CDR3 in DNA: TGTGCCAGCAGCTTGCGCCCGGGGTCGGGGGCCAACGTCCTGACTTTC. As protein: CASSLRPGSGANVLTF.

This clone has just one count. The chain couples TRBV7-9 to TRBJ1-3, with 8 bases aligning to TRBD1. The CDR3 is 15 residues long. Losses at the gene ends were 4 bases for V and 3 bases for J; bases not matched to a gene: 5. Germline CDR1 and CDR2: SEHNR and FQNEAQ (reference sequence). The CDR3 is CASSYPGGFGNTIYF. CDR3 nucleotide sequence: TGTGCCAGCAGCTATCCAGGGGGCTTTGGAAACACCATATATTTT.

The chain is built from TRBV6-1 and TRBJ2-7; 8 positions match TRBD1. The germline CDR1 and CDR2 sequences are MNHNS and SASEGT. V lost 3 bases, J lost 5 bases, and 6 bases stayed unmatched. The CDR3 has 14 amino acids. In nucleotides, the CDR3 is TGTGCCAGCAGTGATGGGACAGGTTTCCACGAGCAGTACTTC. Protein product: CASSDGTGFHEQYF.

The chain uses TRBV6-5 and TRBJ1-5; D possibly corresponds to TRBD1 (5 bases). Trimming cost V 4 bases and J 4 bases, with 17 bases left between them. The CDR3 contains 16 residues. Germline-derived CDR1 and CDR2 are MNHEY and SVGAGI. CDR3 loop: CASSFDRRAWNQPQHF. CDR3 nucleotide sequence: TGTGCCAGCAGTTTCGACAGACGAGCATGGAATCAGCCCCAGCATTTT.

V is TRBV7-2 and J is TRBJ1-1, with 8 bases identical to TRBD1. The CDR3 extends over 11 amino acids. V shed 4 bases, J shed 12 bases, and the junction held 4 bases outside the gene matches. Germline V gene lookup returns CDR1 SGHTA and CDR2 FQGNSA. CDR3 coding DNA: TGTGCCAGCAGCTCGACAGGGGTCCCTTTCTTT. Translating gives CASSSTGVPFF. The whole variable domain, filled in from reference TRBV7-2 and TRBJ1-1, reads GAGVSQSPSNKVTEKGKDVELRCDPISGHTALYWYRQSLGQGLEFLIYFQGNSAPDKSGLPSDRFSAERTGGSVSTLTIQRTQQEDSAVYLCASSSTGVPFFGQGTRLTVV.

This chain joins TRBV7-9 and TRBJ2-7; the D gene is possibly TRBD1 (5 bases). The germline CDR1 and CDR2 sequences are SEHNR and FQNEAQ (reference sequence). This CDR3 has 13 residues. Trimming took off 3 bases at V and 5 bases at J, with 11 bases between the two ends. CDR3 protein: CASSLQGSNEQYF. Here the CDR3 DNA reads TGTGCCAGCAGCTTGCAGGGCAGTAACGAGCAGTACTTC. The entire variable domain, with the rest obtained from reference TRBV7-9 and TRBJ2-7, is as follows: DTGVSQNPRHKITKRGQNVTFRCDPISEHNRLYWYRQTLGQGPEFLTYFQNEAQLEKSRLLSDRFSAERPKGSFSTLEIQRTEQGDSAMYLCASSLQGSNEQYFGPGTRLTVT.

The chain couples TRBV5-1 to TRBJ2-3, with D possibly matching TRBD2 (5 bases). The V end lost 5 bases, the J end lost 2 bases, and 27 bases lay between the germline ends. The CDR3 extends over 19 amino acids. Germline values: CDR1 SGHRS, CDR2 YFSETQ. CDR3 region: CASSSDSSTYSQNTDTQYF. DNA of the CDR3: TGCGCCAGCAGTTCGGACTCATCGACCTATTCCCAAAACACAGATACGCAGTATTTT.

The chain uses TRBV6-4 and TRBJ2-1; D possibly corresponds to TRBD2 (6 bases). The germline V gene has CDR1 MRHNA and CDR2 SNTAGT. CDR3 size: 13 residues. Trimming left V 3 bases short and J 6 bases short, with 9 bases between. The CDR3 nucleotides are TGTGCCAGCAGTGAGGGGGGAGGCAATGAGCAGTTCTTC. It is translated as CASSEGGGNEQFF.

This chain connects TRBV28 to TRBJ1-3; D gene unclear. V was clipped by 5 bases and J by 1 base, with 6 bases between them. CDR1 and CDR2 from the germline V gene are MDHEN and SYDVKM. The CDR3 is made up of 13 amino acids. The CDR3 DNA sequence: TGTGCCAGCAGTACAGTGTCTGGAAACACCATATATTTT. It yields the protein CASSTVSGNTIYF.

J is TRBJ2-7 and V is TRBV5-4, with TRBD1 matching 9 bases. Germline CDR1 reads SGHNT; CDR2 reads YYREEE (reference sequence). With 6 bases clipped from V and 2 bases from J, the junction kept 9 bases outside the gene matches. The CDR3 covers 15 residues. The CDR3 sequence is CASNADRGGPYEQYF. CDR3 nucleotide sequence: TGTGCCAGCAACGCGGACAGGGGAGGTCCCTACGAGCAGTACTTC.

The chain employs TRBV6-6 and TRBJ1-1; D is perhaps TRBD1 (6 bases). The CDR3 covers 13 residues. In germline, CDR1 is MNHNY, CDR2 SVGAGI (reference sequence). The V gene lost 7 bases and the J gene lost 8 bases, with 17 bases spanning the gap. In DNA, the CDR3 is TGTGCCAGCACCCTACAACAGGGTAGGGAAGCTTTCTTT. Its protein product is CASTLQQGREAFF.

This chain joins TRBV28 and TRBJ2-7, with TRBD2 matching 13 bases. CDR3 length equals 14 residues. CDR1 and CDR2 from the germline V gene are MDHEN and SYDVKM. The trim removed 5 bases at V and 6 bases at J, leaving 4 bases unmatched. CDR3 sequence reads: CASSGLAGAFEQYF. For the CDR3, the DNA is TGTGCCAGCAGTGGACTAGCGGGAGCATTCGAGCAGTACTTC.

The rearrangement joins TRBV25-1 to TRBJ2-5; possible D gene TRBD1, 5 bases. The J call may be incorrect, as the DNA end agrees better with TRBJ2-7. This CDR3 region has 16 residues. In germline, CDR1 is MGHDK, CDR2 SYGVNS. The CDR3 bases are TGTGCCAGCAGTGAATTGGCCGGAACAGGCTCCTACGAGCAGTACTTC. Translation: CASSELAGTGSYEQYF.

The V gene is TRBV6-1, the J gene TRBJ2-7; possible D gene TRBD2, 5 bases. The CDR3 loop spans 13 amino acids. Per germline, CDR1 MNHNS and CDR2 SASEGT. Trimming pared 2 bases from V and 3 bases from J, leaving 8 bases between. The chain's CDR3 is CASSERESYEQYF. The CDR3 DNA reads TGTGCCAGCAGTGAAAGGGAGAGCTACGAGCAGTACTTC.